The 24 T cell receptor beta chains presented below share a single source sample, sequenced in a study of cytomegalovirus exposure and HLA in healthy donors. Primers for the PCR totalled 60 Vbeta and 13 Jbeta. TCRdb's copy holds only in-frame clones and misses some; the assay was immunoSEQ multiplex PCR. The repertoire has fewer than 150,000 clones, about four fifths of them found once; the top ten carry 2% to 2.5%. The sample was PBMCs. The receptors were sampled from a man between 25 and 39 years old in good health and CMV-seronegative.

In DNA, the CDR3 is TGTGCCAGCAGCGTAGGGATCCCCTGGGGGGATCAGCCCCAGCATTTT. This codes for CASSVGIPWGDQPQHF. The V call is TRBV9, the J call TRBJ1-5, with D perhaps matching TRBD1 (5 bases). V lost 0 bases and J lost 5, with 15 bases in between. The CDR3 covers 16 residues. Looked up from germline, CDR1 is SGDLS and CDR2 is YYNGEE.

This chain links TRBV5-1 with TRBJ2-5; 8 bases line up with TRBD1. Germline V CDR1 and CDR2: SGHRS, YFSETQ. This CDR3 region has 15 residues. The V gene end was trimmed by 0 bases and the J gene end by 4 bases; junction bases not matched to a gene: 5. In DNA, the CDR3 is TGCGCCAGCAGCTTGGGGCAGGGGGCCGCAGAGACCCAGTACTTC. As protein: CASSLGQGAAETQYF. The full variable domain, in which reference TRBV5-1 and TRBJ2-5 provide the parts outside the CDR3, is KAGVTQTPRYLIKTRGQQVTLSCSPISGHRSVSWYQQTPGQGLQFLFEYFSETQRNKGNFPGRFSGRQFSNSRSEMNVSTLELGDSALYLCASSLGQGAAETQYFGPGTRLLVL.

This chain joins TRBV9 and TRBJ1-1; TRBD1 is a possible D gene (5 bases). Germline CDR1 reads SGDLS; CDR2 reads YYNGEE. The CDR3 runs 13 residues. V was cut by 4 bases and J by 4 bases, with 11 bases left in between. The CDR3 region is CASSLGGGTEAFF. The CDR3 DNA is TGTGCCAGCAGCCTCGGGGGGGGCACTGAAGCTTTCTTT. The whole variable domain, filled in from reference TRBV9 and TRBJ1-1, reads DSGVTQTPKHLITATGQRVTLRCSPRSGDLSVYWYQQSLDQGLQFLIQYYNGEERAKGNILERFSAQQFPDLHSELNLSSLELGDSALYFCASSLGGGTEAFFGQGTRLTVV.

This clone was seen a single time. The chain uses TRBV20-1 and TRBJ1-1; D is ambiguous. V lost 6 bases and J 11 bases, leaving 10 bases between the germline ends. The CDR3 runs 9 residues. In germline, CDR1 is DFQATT, CDR2 SNEGSKA (reference sequence). Here the CDR3 reads CSAYRGAFF. CDR3 nucleotide sequence: TGCAGTGCCTATCGCGGGGCTTTCTTT.

The chain combines TRBV16 with TRBJ2-7, with 7 positions matching TRBD1. The CDR3 totals 14 residues. The V and J ends lost 4 bases and 3 bases, in that order; junction bases with no gene match: 6. Germline CDR1 KGHSY, CDR2 FQNENV. This CDR3 is CASSLITGDYEQYF. For the CDR3, the DNA is TGTGCCAGCAGCCTGATAACAGGGGACTACGAGCAGTACTTC. Drawing the rest from reference TRBV16 and TRBJ2-7, the complete variable domain is GEEVAQTPKHLVRGEGQKAKLYCAPIKGHSYVFWYQQVLKNEFKFLISFQNENVFDETGMPKERFSAKCLPNSPCSLEIQATKLEDSAVYFCASSLITGDYEQYFGPGTRLTVT.

V is TRBV10-3 and J is TRBJ2-3, with D possibly being TRBD1 (6 bases). The germline gives CDR1 ENHRY, CDR2 SYGVKD. The CDR3 has 15 amino acids. V lost 1 base to trimming and J lost 0 bases, with 8 bases between them. CDR3 loop: CAISEFDRSTDTQYF. For the CDR3, the DNA is TGTGCCATCAGTGAGTTTGACAGGAGCACAGATACGCAGTATTTT.

The V and J genes are TRBV6-5 and TRBJ2-7, with D possibly TRBD1 on 6 matching bases. This CDR3 spans 14 amino acids. Trimming shortened V by 2 bases and J by 1 base, and 9 bases separated the two germline ends. Germline lookup yields CDR1 MNHEY and CDR2 SVGAGI. The CDR3 DNA is TGTGCCAGCAGTTACCAAGACAGGTCCTACGAGCAGTACTTC. Amino acid sequence: CASSYQDRSYEQYF.

CDR3 coding DNA: TGTGCCAGCACCTCAATCTCGAGGAGCAACCTAGGCACTGAAGCTTTCTTT. Protein: CASTSISRSNLGTEAFF. V usage is TRBV5-6 and J usage is TRBJ1-1; the D is unclear. Germline V lookup: CDR1 SGHDT, CDR2 YYEEEE. Deletions cut 6 bases from V and 4 bases from J, with 25 bases between. The CDR3 is 17 amino acids.

The V and J genes are TRBV6-6 and TRBJ2-5; 10 bases align to TRBD2. V lost 5 bases to trimming and J lost 5 bases; unmatched junction nucleotides: 5. The CDR3 length is 14 residues. Germline CDR1 is MNHNY and CDR2 is SVGAGI (reference sequence). The CDR3 here is CASSKGLAKETQYF. In DNA form, the CDR3 reads TGTGCCAGCAGTAAGGGACTAGCGAAGGAGACCCAGTACTTC.

The chain uses TRBV6-5 and TRBJ1-2; tentatively, D is TRBD1 (6 bases). Per germline, CDR1 MNHEY and CDR2 SVGAGI. The CDR3 extends over 13 amino acids. Trimming took off 6 bases at V and 7 bases at J, with 15 bases between the two ends. The CDR3 DNA sequence: TGTGCCAGCAGACGACTCGAAGGGGGTGGCTACACCTTC. Translated, it gives CASRRLEGGGYTF.

The rearrangement links TRBV5-1 to TRBJ2-7, with no clear D. The CDR3 loop spans 14 amino acids. V lost 0 bases to trimming and J lost 3 bases, with 10 bases between them. Germline CDR1 reads SGHRS; CDR2 reads YFSETQ. Here the CDR3 DNA reads TGCGCCAGCAGCTTGGACGGGTCCGGCTACGAGCAGTACTTC. Translated: CASSLDGSGYEQYF.

V gene TRBV4-2 combines with J gene TRBJ2-2; D remains ambiguous. Germline loops: CDR1 LGHNA, CDR2 YNFKEQ. V lost 3 bases and J 1 base, leaving 12 bases between the germline ends. The CDR3 is made up of 16 amino acids. CDR3 protein: CASSHENTKNTGELFF. DNA of the CDR3: TGTGCCAGCAGCCACGAGAATACGAAGAACACCGGGGAGCTGTTTTTT.

The chain has TRBV30 and TRBJ2-1, with 15 bases fitting TRBD2. The germline V gene encodes CDR1 GTSNPN and CDR2 SVGIG (reference sequence). The V segment lost 1 base and the J segment 9 bases; nucleotides outside the gene matches: 10. The CDR3 sequence is 17 residues long. As DNA, the CDR3 is TGTGCCTGGAGTGGGGGACTAGCGGGAGGAGTGGCGGGTGAGCAGTTCTTC. As protein: CAWSGGLAGGVAGEQFF. The full variable domain, in which reference TRBV30 and TRBJ2-1 provide the parts outside the CDR3, is SQTIHQWPATLVQPVGSPLSLECTVEGTSNPNLYWYRQAAGRGLQLLFYSVGIGQISSEVPQNLSASRPQDRQFILSSKKLLLSDSGFYLCAWSGGLAGGVAGEQFFGPGTRLTVL.

The chain uses TRBV14 and TRBJ2-7; D is undetermined. Trimming removed 4 bases from V and 4 bases from J, with 11 bases in between. The CDR3 consists of 13 residues. The germline gives CDR1 SGHDN, CDR2 FVKESK. CDR3 loop: CASSPSSAYEQYF. The DNA for the CDR3 is TGTGCCAGCAGCCCCTCGTCCGCGTACGAGCAGTACTTC. Full variable domain (remainder filled in from reference TRBV14 and TRBJ2-7): EAGVTQFPSHSVIEKGQTVTLRCDPISGHDNLYWYRRVMGKEIKFLLHFVKESKQDESGMPNNRFLAERTGGTYSTLKVQPAELEDSGVYFCASSPSSAYEQYFGPGTRLTVT.

This sequence joins TRBV7-2 and TRBJ2-7, with 9 bases that match TRBD1. The V segment lost 6 bases and the J segment 0 bases; nucleotides outside the gene matches: 6. Germline CDR1 reads SGHTA; CDR2 reads FQGNSA. CDR3 length: 15 residues. CDR3 nucleotides: TGTGCCAGCAGGGGGGACAGGGCTTCCTCCTACGAGCAGTACTTC. Its protein is CASRGDRASSYEQYF.

The V and J genes are TRBV29-1 and TRBJ2-7; D unresolved. The CDR3 is 12 residues long. Deletions cut 2 bases from V and 0 bases from J, with 5 bases between. Germline CDR1 reads SQVTM; CDR2 reads ANQGSEA. CDR3 nucleotides: TGCAGCGTTGAATTGAGCTCCTACGAGCAGTACTTC. This codes for CSVELSSYEQYF.

The rearrangement links TRBV7-9 to TRBJ1-2; D unclear. The CDR3 totals 13 residues. Trimming removed 5 bases at V and 7 bases at J, with 14 bases between. The germline gives CDR1 SEHNR, CDR2 FQNEAQ (reference sequence). The CDR3 DNA sequence: TGTGCCAGCAGCCCGACAACGACCAGTGGCTACACCTTC. It specifies CASSPTTTSGYTF.

This clone appeared a few times. The V and J genes are TRBV7-2 and TRBJ2-1; 10 nucleotides align to TRBD2. Germline V gives CDR1 SGHTA, CDR2 FQGNSA. This CDR3 region has 15 residues. J lost 5 bases, V lost 5 bases, and 6 bases had no gene match. The CDR3 region is CASSASGSSHNEQFF. The CDR3 bases are TGTGCCAGCAGCGCTAGCGGGAGTTCCCACAATGAGCAGTTCTTC.

The V call is TRBV18, the J call TRBJ1-5; 7 bases align to TRBD1. V lost 2 bases and J lost 7; bases outside the gene matches: 8. Germline CDR1 is KGHSH and CDR2 is LQKENI. This CDR3 is 15 amino acids long. The CDR3 here is CASSPSDRVFQPQHF. CDR3 bases: TGTGCCAGCTCACCATCTGACAGGGTTTTCCAGCCCCAGCATTTT.

This clone appeared a few times. The V and J genes are TRBV5-5 and TRBJ1-4, with TRBD1 matching 8 bases. The germline V gene encodes CDR1 SGHKS and CDR2 YYEKEE (reference sequence). The CDR3 totals 16 residues. V dropped 0 bases and J dropped 7; count of bases not matched to a gene: 8. Here the CDR3 reads CASSLDGGRGREKLFF. The CDR3 DNA reads as TGTGCCAGCAGCTTGGACGGAGGCAGGGGGCGTGAAAAACTGTTTTTT.

This clone was seen at least ten times. The rearrangement joins TRBV6-4 to TRBJ1-1; D unclear. Trimming shortened V by 3 bases and J by 0 bases, and 11 bases separated the two germline ends. The germline gives CDR1 MRHNA, CDR2 SNTAGT. The CDR3 has 15 amino acids. The CDR3 nucleotides read TGTGCCAGCAGTGAATCGTCAGACATGAACACTGAAGCTTTCTTT. This gives the protein CASSESSDMNTEAFF.

This clone came up a few times. The chain employs TRBV4-1 and TRBJ1-5; 10 bases are a match to TRBD1. Unmatched junction bases numbered 7, after V lost 1 base and J lost 10 bases. The CDR3 totals 15 residues. Germline CDR1 MGHRA, CDR2 YSYEKL. In DNA form, the CDR3 reads TGCGCCAGCAGCCAAGGGGGACAGGGGAGAGAACCCCAGCATTTT. This codes for CASSQGGQGREPQHF.

V and J are TRBV27 and TRBJ1-6; D not certain. CDR3 length: 13 amino acids. Germline CDR1 reads MNHEY; CDR2 reads SMNVEV (reference sequence). Deletions cut 3 bases from V and 5 bases from J, with 5 bases between. The CDR3 bases are TGTGCCAGCAGTTTGGCGGATAATTCACCCCTCCACTTT. Amino acids: CASSLADNSPLHF.

The genes are TRBV6-1 and TRBJ1-2; 9 positions agree with TRBD1. Trimming took 6 bases from V and 3 from J; bases not matched to a gene: 8. This CDR3 has 15 amino acids. CDR1 is MNHNS, CDR2 SASEGT, per germline. CDR3 sequence: CASRPGTGIDYGYTF. The CDR3 DNA is TGTGCCAGCAGGCCTGGGACAGGGATAGACTATGGCTACACCTTC.